One sample yielded the 28 T cell receptor beta chains listed below, sequenced in a study of blood T cell repertoires in COVID-19. Sequencing was performed with immunoSEQ multiplex PCR; in TCRdb, only in-frame clones are kept and a portion is missing. The data hold fewer than 250,000 clones, with around 86% observed a single time. The specimen was PBMCs or T cells enriched from blood (not recorded which). Source of these receptors: a woman aged 45-59 years with acute COVID-19.

The chain uses TRBV28 and TRBJ2-2, with D unresolved. The V end lost 10 bases, the J end lost 1 base, and 10 bases lay between the germline ends. Germline V gene sequence: CDR1 MDHEN, CDR2 SYDVKM. The CDR3 runs 13 residues. The CDR3 DNA reads as TGTGCCACCCTCCTAGGGAACACCGGGGAGCTGTTTTTT. Amino acid sequence: CATLLGNTGELFF.

This rearrangement joins TRBV28 to TRBJ1-5; 9 bases match TRBD1. V was pared by 8 bases and J by 7 bases, with 9 bases of the junction left unmatched. Germline V gene sequence: CDR1 MDHEN, CDR2 SYDVKM. This CDR3 has 14 amino acids. CDR3 sequence reads: CASFRGQGRQPQHF. Written as DNA, the CDR3 is TGTGCCAGCTTCAGGGGACAGGGCCGACAGCCCCAGCATTTT.

The chain joins TRBV18 to TRBJ1-4, with D possibly TRBD1 on 5 matching bases. Germline assignment: CDR1 KGHSH and CDR2 LQKENI. This CDR3 has 14 amino acids. V lost 1 base to trimming and J lost 8 bases, with 11 bases between them. CDR3 region: CASSPQGPGEKLFF. DNA for the CDR3: TGTGCCAGCTCACCACAGGGGCCGGGCGAAAAACTGTTTTTT.

This clone appeared many times. The chain is built from TRBV10-3 and TRBJ2-2; D gene unclear. The CDR3 extends over 17 amino acids. Germline CDR1 and CDR2: ENHRY and SYGVKD. The V end was cut by 3 bases, the J end by 4 bases, with 18 bases between. This chain's CDR3 is CAISETIPTAATGELFF. The CDR3 DNA reads as TGTGCCATCAGTGAAACAATTCCGACGGCGGCCACCGGGGAGCTGTTTTTT.

This clone was observed a few times. V is TRBV18 and J is TRBJ1-2, with D possibly matching TRBD1 (5 bases). Germline CDR1 and CDR2: KGHSH and LQKENI. Trimming took 1 base from V and 4 from J, leaving 10 bases between them. The CDR3 is 14 residues long. The CDR3 nucleotides read TGTGCCAGCTCACCACTGGGGGGATTCTATGGCTACACCTTC. Its protein is CASSPLGGFYGYTF.

This clone was counted only a few times. The chain is built from TRBV5-6 and TRBJ2-7; a possible D gene is TRBD1 (6 bases). CDR3 length equals 14 residues. V was pared by 0 bases and J by 5 bases, with 12 bases between. Per the germline V gene, CDR1 is SGHDT and CDR2 is YYEEEE. The CDR3 DNA reads as TGTGCCAGCAGCTTGGGGACAGACCCGAACGAGCAGTACTTC. It yields the protein CASSLGTDPNEQYF.

The chain joins TRBV9 to TRBJ2-2, with D tentatively TRBD2 (7 bases). CDR3 length: 18 amino acids. The V end lost 3 bases, the J end lost 1 base, and 19 bases lay between the germline ends. CDR1 and CDR2 (germline): SGDLS, YYNGEE. CDR3 coding DNA: TGTGCCAGCAGCGGGGGGGGCGGGACCCCCAGGAACACCGGGGAGCTGTTTTTT. Residues: CASSGGGGTPRNTGELFF.

The chain combines TRBV4-3 with TRBJ2-5; D is unclear. V was trimmed by 4 bases and J by 9 bases, leaving 15 bases between them. This CDR3 is 13 amino acids long. Germline V gives CDR1 LGHNA, CDR2 YSLEER. CDR3 protein: CASSRWQREAQYF. Written as DNA, the CDR3 is TGCGCCAGCAGCCGGTGGCAGCGTGAGGCCCAGTACTTC.

The sample holds one count of this clone. The V and J genes are TRBV4-1 and TRBJ1-5; D might be TRBD1 (5 bases). This CDR3 comprises 16 residues. Germline V gene data show CDR1 as MGHRA and CDR2 as YSYEKL. V was trimmed by 0 bases and J by 5 bases, leaving 14 bases between them. CDR3 bases: TGCGCCAGCAGCCAAGATAGCCAGGGTGGCGATCAGCCCCAGCATTTT. It is translated as CASSQDSQGGDQPQHF.

V and J are TRBV28 and TRBJ2-5, with D unclear. V dropped 4 bases and J dropped 5 bases, with 17 bases sitting between them. CDR3 size: 15 residues. The V gene's germline CDR1 is MDHEN and CDR2 SYDVKM. The CDR3 DNA reads TGTGCCAGCAGTTCCACCTCCACAGTTTCCGAGACCCAGTACTTC. It is translated as CASSSTSTVSETQYF.

For the CDR3, the DNA is TGTGCCAGCAGCCAGACTCCGCTAGCGGGGGTGGCCCAGTACTTC. Its translation: CASSQTPLAGVAQYF. V usage is TRBV7-2 and J usage is TRBJ2-5, with 10 nucleotides matching TRBD2. The trim removed 5 bases at V and 9 bases at J, leaving 12 bases unmatched. The CDR3 extends over 15 amino acids. Per the germline V gene, CDR1 is SGHTA and CDR2 is FQGNSA.

This rearrangement joins TRBV28 to TRBJ2-2, with 14 bases that match TRBD2. The CDR3 covers 17 residues. Trimming took 8 bases from V and 0 from J; bases not matched to a gene: 5. The germline V gene has CDR1 MDHEN and CDR2 SYDVKM. CDR3 region: CASLGLAGGPNTGELFF. Here the CDR3 DNA reads TGTGCCAGCCTTGGACTAGCGGGAGGACCGAACACCGGGGAGCTGTTTTTT.

A few counts support this clone. The chain couples TRBV3-1 (or the pseudogene TRBV3-2) to TRBJ2-1, with 10 bases matching TRBD2. The CDR3 consists of 13 residues. V trimming: 1 base; J trimming: 13 bases; junction bases outside the gene matches: 4. From germline, CDR1 is LGHDT and CDR2 YNNKEL (reference sequence). The CDR3 sequence is CASSQGTSGLQFF. DNA for the CDR3: TGTGCCAGCAGCCAAGGGACTAGCGGCCTCCAGTTCTTC.

V is TRBV11-3 and J is TRBJ1-2; the match to TRBD1 covers 7 bases. The CDR3 length is 13 residues. From germline, CDR1 is SGHNT and CDR2 YENEEA. J was trimmed by 9 bases and V by 11 bases; bases with no gene match: 15. CDR3 amino acids: CASQVGGLRSYTF. The CDR3 bases are TGTGCCTCGCAGGTAGGGGGCTTAAGAAGCTACACCTTC.

The genes are TRBV18 and TRBJ2-3; D is undetermined. The germline gives CDR1 KGHSH, CDR2 LQKENI. The length of the CDR3 is 14 residues. Trimming pared 5 bases from V and 0 bases from J, leaving 9 bases between. The CDR3 protein is CASSWSASTDTQYF. In nucleotides, the CDR3 is TGTGCCAGCTCATGGTCCGCGAGCACAGATACGCAGTATTTT.

This chain connects TRBV12-3 or TRBV12-4 to TRBJ1-5, with D maybe TRBD1 (5 bases). The germline V and J ends were trimmed by 6 bases and 3 bases, with 9 bases remaining between them. This CDR3 is 13 amino acids long. CDR3 nucleotides: TGTGCCAGCAGCAGGACAAACAATCAGCCCCAGCATTTT. It specifies CASSRTNNQPQHF.

This sequence joins TRBV28 and TRBJ1-2; 10 nucleotides align to TRBD1. Trimming took 11 bases from V and 5 from J; bases not matched to a gene: 14. This CDR3 contains 15 residues. In germline, CDR1 is MDHEN, CDR2 SYDVKM. CDR3 in amino acids: CAGRTGGGGGYGYTF. The CDR3, as DNA: TGTGCCGGACGGACAGGGGGGGGAGGAGGGTATGGCTACACCTTC.

The rearrangement uses TRBV3-1 (or the pseudogene TRBV3-2) and TRBJ2-3, with 8 bases matching TRBD1. The CDR3 length is 15 residues. Germline V lookup: CDR1 LGHDT, CDR2 YNNKEL (reference sequence). V was clipped by 3 bases and J by 3 bases; unmatched bases: 5. CDR3 DNA: TGTGCCAGCAGCCACCAGGGGGCTTCGACAGATACGCAGTATTTT. It codes for CASSHQGASTDTQYF.

The chain combines TRBV28 with TRBJ1-2; 8 bases line up with TRBD1. Per germline, CDR1 MDHEN and CDR2 SYDVKM. V lost 6 bases and J lost 4; bases outside the gene matches: 7. This CDR3 is 14 amino acids long. This CDR3 reads CASRLTGGGYGYTF. In DNA form, the CDR3 reads TGTGCCAGCAGACTCACAGGGGGGGGCTATGGCTACACCTTC.

J is TRBJ1-4 and V is TRBV29-1; D is ambiguous. Germline CDR1 reads SQVTM; CDR2 reads ANQGSEA. CDR3 size: 15 residues. V lost 4 bases and J lost 8, with 20 bases in between. The chain's CDR3 is CSVGGEGSQGEKLFF. The CDR3, as DNA: TGCAGCGTTGGCGGGGAAGGGAGCCAAGGCGAAAAACTGTTTTTT.

V and J are TRBV12-5 and TRBJ1-6, with 10 bases fitting TRBD1. CDR3 length: 15 amino acids. V was clipped by 7 bases and J by 7 bases; unmatched bases: 7. Germline V gene sequence: CDR1 LGHNT, CDR2 FRNRAP. CDR3 coding DNA: TGTGCTAGTGCCACAGGGGACAGGGGAAATTCACCCCTCCACTTT. It codes for CASATGDRGNSPLHF.

The chain combines TRBV28 with TRBJ1-6; D possibly corresponds to TRBD1 (6 bases). CDR3 size: 15 residues. Germline CDR1 MDHEN, CDR2 SYDVKM. Between the trimmed V and J ends, which lost 2 bases and 9 bases, there was a span of 14 bases. The CDR3 nucleotides are TGTGCCAGCAGTTTACTTACAGGGATGGGTTCACCCCTCCACTTT. Its protein product is CASSLLTGMGSPLHF.

J is TRBJ1-6 and V is TRBV28, with D possibly being TRBD1 (5 bases). V shed 1 base and J shed 7 bases, with 11 bases lying between them. CDR1 and CDR2 (germline): MDHEN, SYDVKM. The CDR3 is 15 residues long. CDR3 nucleotide sequence: TGTGCCAGCAGTTTATCCGCAGGGAACAATTCACCCCTCCACTTT. It specifies CASSLSAGNNSPLHF.

The gene calls are TRBV4-3 and TRBJ1-4; D perhaps matches TRBD1 (6 bases). There are 17 residues in the CDR3. Between the trimmed V and J ends, which lost 0 bases and 7 bases, there was a span of 18 bases. Germline CDR1 LGHNA, CDR2 YSLEER. CDR3 amino acids: CASSQEPGHASGEKLFF. The CDR3 DNA reads TGCGCCAGCAGCCAAGAACCGGGACACGCCTCCGGTGAAAAACTGTTTTTT.

For this clone: This may come from a read error, since a much larger clone is one base off. The same CDR3 arises from other DNA sequences in this sample as well. The chain couples TRBV6-5 to TRBJ2-3; D is uncertain. V shed 4 bases and J shed 2 bases, with 4 bases lying between them. Germline loops: CDR1 MNHEY, CDR2 SVGAGI. CDR3 length equals 12 residues. The CDR3 bases are TGTGCCAGCAGTTCTAACACAGATACGCAGTATTTT. It yields the protein CASSSNTDTQYF.

The rearrangement links TRBV21-1 to TRBJ1-5; the table names TRBD1, a call not compared with the DNA. TRBV21-1 is a known pseudogene. This CDR3 is 16 amino acids long. The CDR3 DNA is TGTGCCAGCAGCAAAGGTACAGCCGATAGCAATCAGCCCCAGCATTTT. Its translation: CASSKGTADSNQPQHF.

This clone was seen a handful of times. CDR3 residues: CASSLQAPGPYNEQFF. CDR3 nucleotides: TGTGCCAGCTCATTACAGGCCCCCGGGCCCTACAATGAGCAGTTCTTC. The chain carries TRBV18 and TRBJ2-1, with D tentatively TRBD1 (5 bases). The CDR3 loop spans 16 amino acids. V was shortened by 5 bases and J by 2 bases, with 16 bases between the two germline ends. Germline CDR1 KGHSH, CDR2 LQKENI.

The CDR3 loop is CASSQDFFPGTRVSTDTQYF. Here the CDR3 DNA reads TGCGCCAGCAGCCAAGATTTCTTCCCCGGGACTAGAGTGAGCACAGATACGCAGTATTTT. The chain joins TRBV4-3 to TRBJ2-3, with 8 bases lining up with TRBD2. V dropped 0 bases and J dropped 0; count of bases not matched to a gene: 14. CDR3 length equals 20 residues. Germline-derived CDR1 and CDR2 are LGHNA and YSLEER.